The sequence of this TCR beta chain was determined in a study of T cell responses to AZD1222 COVID-19 vaccine. Study-level results: Among AZD1222 vaccinees, only 5 to 7 were seropositive at baseline.

The germline gives CDR1 GTSNPN, CDR2 SVGIG (reference sequence). V shed 5 bases and J shed 3 bases, with 11 bases lying between them. The CDR3 runs 13 residues. Libraries were prepared by immunoSEQ multiplex PCR; TCRdb keeps only in-frame clonotypes and omits some of them. The sample contains 140,000 to 150,000 clones, 89% of which appear only once. Note on this clone: Its target is not known.

This chain uses TRBV30 with TRBJ1-5; D is possibly TRBD1 (5 bases). The TCR originated in an adult in good health. Sequences were derived from peripheral blood, sampled on day 0 of AZD1222 vaccination. This chain's CDR3 is CAWSKGDNQPQHF. The CDR3 bases are TGTGCCTGGTCAAAAGGGGACAATCAGCCCCAGCATTTT.